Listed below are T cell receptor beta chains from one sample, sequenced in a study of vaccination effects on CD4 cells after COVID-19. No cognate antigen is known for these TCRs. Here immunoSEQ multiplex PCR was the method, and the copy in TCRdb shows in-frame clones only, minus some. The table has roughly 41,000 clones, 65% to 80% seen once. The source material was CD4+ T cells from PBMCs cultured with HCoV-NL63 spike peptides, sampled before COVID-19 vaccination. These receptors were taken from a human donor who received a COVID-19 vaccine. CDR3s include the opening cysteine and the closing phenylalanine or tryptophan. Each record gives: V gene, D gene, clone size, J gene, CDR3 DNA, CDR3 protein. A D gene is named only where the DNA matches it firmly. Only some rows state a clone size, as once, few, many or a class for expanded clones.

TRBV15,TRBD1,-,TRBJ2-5,TGTGCCGCACAGGGGGAACAAGAGACCCAGTACTTC,CAAQGEQETQYF
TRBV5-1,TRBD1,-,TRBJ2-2,TGCGCCAGCAGCTTGACTACCGGGACAGGTTCCGGGGAGCTGTTTTTT,CASSLTTGTGSGELFF
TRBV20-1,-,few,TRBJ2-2,TGCAGTGCTAGTGGCGAGACCGGGGAGCTGTTTTTT,CSASGETGELFF
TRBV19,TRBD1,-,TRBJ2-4,TGTGCCAGTAGGGACAGGGCCGCCAAAAACATTCAGTACTTC,CASRDRAAKNIQYF
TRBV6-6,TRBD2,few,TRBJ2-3,TGTGCCAGCAGTGACTACGGGGGGAGCACAGATACGCAGTATTTT,CASSDYGGSTDTQYF
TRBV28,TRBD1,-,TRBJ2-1,TGTGCCAGCAGTTTAAGCTGGACAGGGGGCCGGAATGAGCAGTTCTTC,CASSLSWTGGRNEQFF
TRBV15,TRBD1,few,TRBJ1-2,TGTGCCACCAGCAGAGGGACAGGAGGCTATGGCTACACCTTC,CATSRGTGGYGYTF
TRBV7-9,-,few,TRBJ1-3,TGTGCCAAGGGGGATGGTGTGGAAGCTGGAAACACCATATATTTT,CAKGDGVEAGNTIYF
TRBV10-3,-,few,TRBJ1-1,TGTGCCTCCTGGACGGGAAGATCGAACACTGAAGCTTTCTTT,CASWTGRSNTEAFF
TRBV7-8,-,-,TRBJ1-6,TGTGCCAGCAGCCGGCTGCGCTTGAGTAACTATAATTCACCCCTCCACTTT,CASSRLRLSNYNSPLHF
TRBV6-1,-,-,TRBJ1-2,TGTGCCAGCAGTGAGGGAACGGTGAGAGCTAACTATGGCTACACCTTC,CASSEGTVRANYGYTF
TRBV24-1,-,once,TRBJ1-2,TGTGCCACCGGGGACGGAAACTATGGCTACACCTTC,CATGDGNYGYTF
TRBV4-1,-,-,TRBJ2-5,TGCGCCAGCAGCCAAGATCGGGCCTTCTGGGGACCCCAAGAGACCCAGTACTTC,CASSQDRAFWGPQETQYF
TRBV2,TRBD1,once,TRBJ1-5,TGTGCCAGCAGAGGACAGGGGGTTCAGCCCCAGCATTTT,CASRGQGVQPQHF
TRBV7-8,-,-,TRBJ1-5,TGTGCCAGCAGCTTAGTACGGGGAGTGGGCAATCAGCCCCAGCATTTT,CASSLVRGVGNQPQHF
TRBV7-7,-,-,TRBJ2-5,TGTGCCAGCAGCTCCGCGGGACTAGAGACCCAGTACTTC,CASSSAGLETQYF
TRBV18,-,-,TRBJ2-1,TGTGCCAGCTCACCACCGGCCGGGAGAGATGAGCAGTTCTTC,CASSPPAGRDEQFF